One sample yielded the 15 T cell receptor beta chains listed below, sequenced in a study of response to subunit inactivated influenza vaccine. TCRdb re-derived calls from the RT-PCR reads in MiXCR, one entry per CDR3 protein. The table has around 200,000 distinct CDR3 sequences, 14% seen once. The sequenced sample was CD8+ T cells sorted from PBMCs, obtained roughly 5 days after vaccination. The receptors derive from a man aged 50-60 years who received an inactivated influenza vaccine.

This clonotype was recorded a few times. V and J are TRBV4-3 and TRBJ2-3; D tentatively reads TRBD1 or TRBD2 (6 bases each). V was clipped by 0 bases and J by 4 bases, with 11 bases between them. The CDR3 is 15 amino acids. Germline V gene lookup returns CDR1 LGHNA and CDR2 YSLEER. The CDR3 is CASSQDGRGADTQYF. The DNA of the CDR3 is TGCGCCAGCAGCCAAGATGGAAGGGGGGCAGATACGCAGTATTTT.

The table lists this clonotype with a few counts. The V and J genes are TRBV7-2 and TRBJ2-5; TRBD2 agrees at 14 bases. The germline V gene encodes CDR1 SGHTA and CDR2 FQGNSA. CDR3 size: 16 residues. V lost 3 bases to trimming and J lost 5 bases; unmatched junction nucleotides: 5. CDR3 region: CASSFGLAGGSETQYF. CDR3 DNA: TGTGCCAGCAGCTTCGGACTAGCGGGGGGTTCGGAGACCCAGTACTTC.

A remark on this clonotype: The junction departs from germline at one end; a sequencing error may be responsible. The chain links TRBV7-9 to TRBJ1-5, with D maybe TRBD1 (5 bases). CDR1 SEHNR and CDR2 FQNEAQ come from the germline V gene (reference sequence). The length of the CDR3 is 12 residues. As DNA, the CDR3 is TGTGCCAGCAGCCAGACAGATCATCCCCAGCATTTT. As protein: CASSQTDHPQHF.

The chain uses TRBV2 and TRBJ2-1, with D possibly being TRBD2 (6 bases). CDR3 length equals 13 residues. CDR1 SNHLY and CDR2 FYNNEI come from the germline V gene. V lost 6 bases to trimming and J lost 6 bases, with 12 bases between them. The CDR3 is CASRGDGGNEQFF. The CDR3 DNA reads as TGTGCCAGCAGAGGGGACGGGGGCAATGAGCAGTTCTTC. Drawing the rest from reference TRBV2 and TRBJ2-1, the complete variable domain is EPEVTQTPSHQVTQMGQEVILRCVPISNHLYFYWYRQILGQKVEFLVSFYNNEISEKSEIFDDQFSVERPDGSNFTLKIRSTKLEDSAMYFCASRGDGGNEQFFGPGTRLTVL.

The CDR3 loop reads CASSIRTADSYEQYF. DNA of the CDR3: TGTGCCAGTAGTATAAGGACGGCCGACTCCTACGAGCAGTACTTC. The rearrangement links TRBV19 to TRBJ2-7; D is undetermined. The CDR3 extends over 15 amino acids. V was trimmed by 2 bases and J by 0 bases, leaving 11 bases between them. Germline V CDR1 and CDR2: LNHDA, SQIVND (reference sequence).

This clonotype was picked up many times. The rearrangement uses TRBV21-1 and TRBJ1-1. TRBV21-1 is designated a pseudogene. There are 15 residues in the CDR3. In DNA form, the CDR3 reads TGTGCCAGCAGCAAAGCCAAAGTAAGCGACACTGAAGCTTTCTTT. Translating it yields CASSKAKVSDTEAFF.

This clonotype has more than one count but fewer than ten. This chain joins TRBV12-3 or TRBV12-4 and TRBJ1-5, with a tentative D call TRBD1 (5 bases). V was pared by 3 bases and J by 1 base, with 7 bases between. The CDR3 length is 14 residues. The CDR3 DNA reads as TGTGCCAGCAGTTTCTGGGGGAGCAATCAGCCCCAGCATTTT. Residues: CASSFWGSNQPQHF.

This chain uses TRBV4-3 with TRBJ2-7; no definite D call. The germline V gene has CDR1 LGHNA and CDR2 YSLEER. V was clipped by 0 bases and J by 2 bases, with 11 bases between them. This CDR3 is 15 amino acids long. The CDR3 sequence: CASSQDPENTYEQYF. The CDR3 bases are TGCGCCAGCAGCCAAGATCCAGAGAACACCTACGAGCAGTACTTC.

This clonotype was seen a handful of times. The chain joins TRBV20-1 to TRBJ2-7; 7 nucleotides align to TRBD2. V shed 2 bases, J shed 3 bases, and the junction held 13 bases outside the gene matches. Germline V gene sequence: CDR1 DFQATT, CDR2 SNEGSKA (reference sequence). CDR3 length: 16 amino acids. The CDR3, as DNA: TGCAGTGCTAGACAAATGGGAGCGGGAATCAGCTACGAGCAGTACTTC. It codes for CSARQMGAGISYEQYF.

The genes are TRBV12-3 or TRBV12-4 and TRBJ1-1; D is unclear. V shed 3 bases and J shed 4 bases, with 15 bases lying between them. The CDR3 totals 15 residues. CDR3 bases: TGTGCCAGCAGTTTCATTGAGGGTCGGGGCACTGAAGCTTTCTTT. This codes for CASSFIEGRGTEAFF.

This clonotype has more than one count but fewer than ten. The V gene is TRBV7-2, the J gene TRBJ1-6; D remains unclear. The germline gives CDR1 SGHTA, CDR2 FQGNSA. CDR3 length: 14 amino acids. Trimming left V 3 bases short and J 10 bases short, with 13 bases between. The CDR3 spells CASSLGAVGSPLHF. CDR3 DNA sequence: TGTGCCAGCAGCTTGGGCGCAGTAGGATCACCCCTCCACTTT.

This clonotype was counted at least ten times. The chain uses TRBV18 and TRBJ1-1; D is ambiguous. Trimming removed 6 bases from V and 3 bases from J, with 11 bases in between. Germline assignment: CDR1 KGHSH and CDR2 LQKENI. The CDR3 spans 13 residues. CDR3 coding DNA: TGTGCCAGCTCCCTTCGGACGGACACTGAAGCTTTCTTT. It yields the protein CASSLRTDTEAFF.

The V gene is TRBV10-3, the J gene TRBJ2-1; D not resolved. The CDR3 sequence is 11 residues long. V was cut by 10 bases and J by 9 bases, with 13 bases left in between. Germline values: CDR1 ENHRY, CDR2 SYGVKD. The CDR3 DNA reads TGTGCCACCGGTCTTGCGGTTGAGCAGTTCTTC. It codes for CATGLAVEQFF.

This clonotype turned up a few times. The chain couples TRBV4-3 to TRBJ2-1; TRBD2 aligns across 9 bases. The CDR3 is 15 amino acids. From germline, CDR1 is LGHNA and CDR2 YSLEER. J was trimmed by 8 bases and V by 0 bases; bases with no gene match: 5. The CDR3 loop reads CASSQELAGADEQFF. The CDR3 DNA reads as TGCGCCAGCAGCCAAGAGTTAGCGGGAGCTGATGAGCAGTTCTTC.

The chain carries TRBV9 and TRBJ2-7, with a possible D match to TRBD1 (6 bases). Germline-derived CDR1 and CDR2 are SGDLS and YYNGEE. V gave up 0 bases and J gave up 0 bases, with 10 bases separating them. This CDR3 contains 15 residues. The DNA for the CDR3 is TGTGCCAGCAGCGTAGGACAGGCCCCCTCCTACGAGCAGTACTTC. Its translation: CASSVGQAPSYEQYF.